This T cell receptor beta chain was sequenced during a study of T cell repertoires in cytomegalovirus infection. Study-wide context: Public TCR beta signatures indicated both CMV infection and matching HLA type.

TCRdb fed the reads into MiXCR, producing one record per CDR3 protein. The table includes 150,000 to 180,000 distinct CDR3 sequences, 23% detected once. Findings and caveats of the study: Accumulated public TCR beta family frequency recognized individuals carrying CMV together with the relevant HLA. In two of eight donors, the top clonotype was HLA-C-restricted CMV-specific.

As for this clonotype: Its specificity is not known.

CDR1 MNHEY and CDR2 SVGEGT come from the germline V gene. The CDR3 consists of 14 residues. Trimming left V 2 bases short and J 6 bases short, with 8 bases between. The sequenced material came from PBMCs. The clonotype was recovered from a human donor in good health (CMV status not recorded). Some clones in this sample may be carry-over from other donors' samples. This rearrangement joins TRBV6-2 or TRBV6-3 to TRBJ1-6; possible D gene TRBD1, 5 bases. The CDR3 loop is CASSYGGGNSPLHF. The CDR3, as DNA: TGTGCCAGCAGTTACGGGGGAGGTAATTCACCCCTCCACTTT.